One and the same sample provided the 5 T cell receptor beta chains below, sequenced in a study of blood T cell repertoires in COVID-19. Assay used: immunoSEQ multiplex PCR; TCRdb lists only in-frame clones, some missing. The repertoire holds approximately 280,000 clones, with about nine tenths as singletons. Sample: peripheral blood. The receptors derive from a man between 45 and 60 years old with acute or convalescent COVID-19.

The V and J genes are TRBV2 and TRBJ1-5; D gene unclear. The V gene lost 3 bases and the J gene lost 4 bases, with 10 bases spanning the gap. This CDR3 has 14 residues. CDR1 and CDR2 from the germline V gene are SNHLY and FYNNEI. The CDR3 nucleotides read TGTGCCAGCAGTGAGATGACTGGGAATCAGCCCCAGCATTTT. This translates into CASSEMTGNQPQHF.

This chain joins TRBV18 and TRBJ2-7, with 8 bases that match TRBD1. V lost 2 bases to trimming and J lost 4 bases; unmatched junction nucleotides: 7. The CDR3 runs 15 residues. Germline CDR1 and CDR2: KGHSH and LQKENI. The chain's CDR3 is CASSPRGQAIYEQYF. CDR3 DNA sequence: TGTGCCAGCTCACCAAGGGGACAGGCCATATACGAGCAGTACTTC.

The chain couples TRBV28 to TRBJ2-3, with 7 bases aligning to TRBD2. CDR3 length: 13 residues. Trimming at V came to 8 bases and at J to 2 bases, leaving 4 bases not matched to a gene. CDR1 and CDR2 from the germline V gene are MDHEN and SYDVKM. As DNA, the CDR3 is TGTGCCAGCCGGGGACTAATCACAGATACGCAGTATTTT. Protein product: CASRGLITDTQYF.

This chain uses TRBV6-5 with TRBJ2-7; 8 bases align to TRBD1. This CDR3 comprises 16 residues. Germline CDR1 reads MNHEY; CDR2 reads SVGAGI. With 4 bases clipped from V and 0 bases from J, the junction kept 8 bases outside the gene matches. The chain's CDR3 is CASSSLGQASSYEQYF. DNA for the CDR3: TGTGCCAGCAGTTCATTGGGACAGGCGAGCTCCTACGAGCAGTACTTC.

The chain joins TRBV4-2 to TRBJ1-5; possibly TRBD1 for D (5 bases). Germline V lookup: CDR1 LGHNA, CDR2 YNFKEQ. The CDR3 has 16 amino acids. V dropped 0 bases and J dropped 9 bases, with 18 bases sitting between them. The CDR3 sequence is CASSQDQGRQGGPQHF. The CDR3 DNA reads TGTGCCAGCAGCCAAGACCAAGGGCGGCAGGGAGGGCCCCAGCATTTT.